The entry below describes one TCR beta chain. The treatment denotes: some 20 received Ad26.COV2.S at low or high dose, single or two shots; about 5 received placebo; per-sample allocation not given. Each sample was drawn 63 days after the first injection (of vaccine or placebo). Boston provided a donor who was an adult aged 18-55 years. The data belong to a study of Ad26.COV2.S vaccination and SARS-CoV-2 variants. Germline CDR1 SEHNR, CDR2 FQNEAQ (reference sequence). CDR3 length: 15 amino acids. V lost 3 bases and J 1 base, leaving 12 bases between the germline ends. TCRdb keeps only in-frame clones here, not all; method: immunoSEQ multiplex PCR. The profile shows about 680,000 clones, roughly nine tenths of them singletons.

The V and J genes are TRBV7-9 and TRBJ2-5; D perhaps matches TRBD1 (5 bases). The source was peripheral blood, collected in a trial of Ad26.COV2.S vaccine versus placebo. The sequence was obtained from a person between 18 and 65 years old who received the Ad26.COV2.S COVID-19 vaccine or a placebo. Here the CDR3 reads CASSLQGAGQETQYF. The CDR3 DNA follows: TGTGCCAGCAGCTTGCAGGGTGCAGGCCAAGAGACCCAGTACTTC.